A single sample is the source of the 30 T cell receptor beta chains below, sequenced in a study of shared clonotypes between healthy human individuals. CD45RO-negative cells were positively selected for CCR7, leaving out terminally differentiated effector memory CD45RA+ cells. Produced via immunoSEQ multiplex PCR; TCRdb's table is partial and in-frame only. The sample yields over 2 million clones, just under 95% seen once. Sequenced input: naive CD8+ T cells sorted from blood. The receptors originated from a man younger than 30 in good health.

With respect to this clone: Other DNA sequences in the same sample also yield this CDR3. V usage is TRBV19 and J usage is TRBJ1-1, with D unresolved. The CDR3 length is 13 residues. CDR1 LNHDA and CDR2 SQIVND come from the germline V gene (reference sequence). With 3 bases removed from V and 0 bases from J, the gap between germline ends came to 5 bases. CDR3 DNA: TGTGCCAGTAGTATCGGAGTGAACACTGAAGCTTTCTTT. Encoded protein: CASSIGVNTEAFF.

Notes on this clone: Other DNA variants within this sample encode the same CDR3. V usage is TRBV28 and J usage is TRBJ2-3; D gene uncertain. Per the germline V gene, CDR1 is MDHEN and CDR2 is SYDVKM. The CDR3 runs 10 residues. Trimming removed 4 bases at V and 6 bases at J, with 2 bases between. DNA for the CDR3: TGTGCCAGCAGTTATGATACGCAGTATTTT. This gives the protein CASSYDTQYF.

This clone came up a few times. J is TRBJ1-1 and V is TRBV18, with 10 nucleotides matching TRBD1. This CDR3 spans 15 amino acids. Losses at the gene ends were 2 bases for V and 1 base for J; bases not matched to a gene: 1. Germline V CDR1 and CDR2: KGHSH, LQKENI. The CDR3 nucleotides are TGTGCCAGCTCACCAGGGGACAGGGGGAACACTGAAGCTTTCTTT. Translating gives CASSPGDRGNTEAFF.

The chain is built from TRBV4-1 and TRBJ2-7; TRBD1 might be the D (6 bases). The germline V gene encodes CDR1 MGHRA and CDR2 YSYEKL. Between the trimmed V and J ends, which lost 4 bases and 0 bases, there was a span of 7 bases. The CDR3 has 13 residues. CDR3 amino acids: CASSRGHSYEQYF. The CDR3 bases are TGCGCCAGCAGCCGGGGACACTCCTACGAGCAGTACTTC.

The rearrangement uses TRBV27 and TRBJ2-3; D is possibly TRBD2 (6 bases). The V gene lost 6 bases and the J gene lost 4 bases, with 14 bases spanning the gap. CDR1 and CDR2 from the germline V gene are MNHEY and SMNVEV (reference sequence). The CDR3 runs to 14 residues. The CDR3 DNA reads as TGTGCCAGCAGCTTTACTAGCTTCGCAGATACGCAGTATTTT. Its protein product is CASSFTSFADTQYF.

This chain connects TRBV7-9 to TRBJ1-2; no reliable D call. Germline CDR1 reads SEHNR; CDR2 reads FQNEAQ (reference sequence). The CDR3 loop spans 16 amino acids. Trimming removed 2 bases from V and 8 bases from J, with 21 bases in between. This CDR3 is CASSLPLEVGFGGYTF. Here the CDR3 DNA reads TGTGCCAGCAGCTTACCTCTAGAAGTTGGATTTGGAGGCTACACCTTC.

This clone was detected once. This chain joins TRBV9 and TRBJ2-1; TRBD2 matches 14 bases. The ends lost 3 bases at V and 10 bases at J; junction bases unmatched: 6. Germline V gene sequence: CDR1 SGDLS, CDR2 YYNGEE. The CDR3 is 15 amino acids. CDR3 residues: CASSDKGLAGEEQFF. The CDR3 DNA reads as TGTGCCAGCAGCGACAAGGGACTAGCGGGAGAGGAGCAGTTCTTC.

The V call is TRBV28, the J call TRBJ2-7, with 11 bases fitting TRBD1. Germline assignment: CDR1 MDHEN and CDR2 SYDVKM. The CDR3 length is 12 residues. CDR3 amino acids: CTTGTGGYEQYF. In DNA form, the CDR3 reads TGTACCACCGGGACAGGGGGCTACGAGCAGTACTTC.

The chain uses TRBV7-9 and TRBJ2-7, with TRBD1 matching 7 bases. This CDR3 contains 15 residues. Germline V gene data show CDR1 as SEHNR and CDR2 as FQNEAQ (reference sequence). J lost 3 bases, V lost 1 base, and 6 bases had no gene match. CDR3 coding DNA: TGTGCCAGCAGCTTAGGACAGGGTATCGACTACGAGCAGTACTTC. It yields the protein CASSLGQGIDYEQYF.

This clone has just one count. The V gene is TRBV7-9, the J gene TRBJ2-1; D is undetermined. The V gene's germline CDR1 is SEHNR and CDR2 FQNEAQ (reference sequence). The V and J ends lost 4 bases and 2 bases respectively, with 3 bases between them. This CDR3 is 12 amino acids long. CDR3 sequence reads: CASSYAYNEQFF. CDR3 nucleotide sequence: TGTGCCAGCAGCTATGCCTACAATGAGCAGTTCTTC. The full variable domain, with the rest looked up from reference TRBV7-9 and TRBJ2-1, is DTGVSQNPRHKITKRGQNVTFRCDPISEHNRLYWYRQTLGQGPEFLTYFQNEAQLEKSRLLSDRFSAERPKGSFSTLEIQRTEQGDSAMYLCASSYAYNEQFFGPGTRLTVL.

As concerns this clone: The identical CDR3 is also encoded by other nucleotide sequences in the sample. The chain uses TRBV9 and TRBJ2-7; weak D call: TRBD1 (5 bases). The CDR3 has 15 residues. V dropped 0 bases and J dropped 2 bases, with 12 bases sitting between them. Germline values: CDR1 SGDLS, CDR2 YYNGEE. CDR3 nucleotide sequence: TGTGCCAGCAGCGTAGACCCAACAGGTGCCTACGAGCAGTACTTC. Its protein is CASSVDPTGAYEQYF. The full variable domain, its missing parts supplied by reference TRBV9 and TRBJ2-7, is DSGVTQTPKHLITATGQRVTLRCSPRSGDLSVYWYQQSLDQGLQFLIQYYNGEERAKGNILERFSAQQFPDLHSELNLSSLELGDSALYFCASSVDPTGAYEQYFGPGTRLTVT.

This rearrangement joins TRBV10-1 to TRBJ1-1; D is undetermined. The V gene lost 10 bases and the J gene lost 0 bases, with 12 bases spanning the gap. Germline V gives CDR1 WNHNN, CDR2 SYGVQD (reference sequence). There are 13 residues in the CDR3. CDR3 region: CATPAGLNTEAFF. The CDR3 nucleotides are TGCGCCACCCCCGCTGGATTGAACACTGAAGCTTTCTTT.

As DNA, the CDR3 is TGTGCCAGCAGCTCCGCAGGGTCCGCTTACAATGAGCAGTTCTTC. Encoded protein: CASSSAGSAYNEQFF. This sequence joins TRBV9 and TRBJ2-1, with a weak D call TRBD1 (5 bases). V gave up 4 bases and J gave up 4 bases, with 15 bases separating them. The length of the CDR3 is 15 residues. CDR1 and CDR2 (germline): SGDLS, YYNGEE.

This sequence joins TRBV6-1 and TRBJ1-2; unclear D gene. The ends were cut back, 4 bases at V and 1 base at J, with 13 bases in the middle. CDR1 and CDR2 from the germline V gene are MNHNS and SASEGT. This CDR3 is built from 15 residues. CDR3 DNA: TGTGCCAGCAGTGGGTCCCTTAGGGATAACTATGGCTACACCTTC. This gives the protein CASSGSLRDNYGYTF.

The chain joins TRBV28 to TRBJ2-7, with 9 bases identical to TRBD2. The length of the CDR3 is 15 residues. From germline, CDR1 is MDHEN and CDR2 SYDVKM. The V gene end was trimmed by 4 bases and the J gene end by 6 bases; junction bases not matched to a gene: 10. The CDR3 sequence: CASSWAAGGLSEQYF. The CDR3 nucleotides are TGTGCCAGCAGTTGGGCGGCGGGGGGGCTTAGCGAGCAGTACTTC.

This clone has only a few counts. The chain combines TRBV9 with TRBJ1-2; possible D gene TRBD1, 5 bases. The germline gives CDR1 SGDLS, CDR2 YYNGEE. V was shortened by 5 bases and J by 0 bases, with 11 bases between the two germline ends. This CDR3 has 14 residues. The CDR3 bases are TGTGCCAGCAGTGCCGGGACGGCTAACTATGGCTACACCTTC. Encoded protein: CASSAGTANYGYTF.

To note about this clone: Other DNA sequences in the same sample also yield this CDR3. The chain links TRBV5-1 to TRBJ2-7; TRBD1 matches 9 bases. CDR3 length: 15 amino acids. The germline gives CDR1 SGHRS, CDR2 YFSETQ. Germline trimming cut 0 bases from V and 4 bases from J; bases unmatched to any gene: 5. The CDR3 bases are TGCGCCAGCAGCTTGGGTACAGGGGGCGGGTACGAGCAGTACTTC. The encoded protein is CASSLGTGGGYEQYF. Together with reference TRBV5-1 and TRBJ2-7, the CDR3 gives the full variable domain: KAGVTQTPRYLIKTRGQQVTLSCSPISGHRSVSWYQQTPGQGLQFLFEYFSETQRNKGNFPGRFSGRQFSNSRSEMNVSTLELGDSALYLCASSLGTGGGYEQYFGPGTRLTVT.

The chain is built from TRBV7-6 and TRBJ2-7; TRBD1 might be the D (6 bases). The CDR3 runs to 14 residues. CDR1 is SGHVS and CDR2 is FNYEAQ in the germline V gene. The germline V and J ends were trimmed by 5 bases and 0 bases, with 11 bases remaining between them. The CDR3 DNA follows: TGTGCCAGCAGCCCGTTGACAGGCTCCTACGAGCAGTACTTC. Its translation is CASSPLTGSYEQYF.

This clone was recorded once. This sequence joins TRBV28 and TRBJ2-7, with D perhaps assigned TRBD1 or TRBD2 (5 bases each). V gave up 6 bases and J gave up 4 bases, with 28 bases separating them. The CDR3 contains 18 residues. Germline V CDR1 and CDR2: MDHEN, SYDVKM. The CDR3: CASSHGDDGTPRGYEQYF. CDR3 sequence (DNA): TGTGCCAGCAGCCATGGGGACGATGGGACGCCTAGGGGTTACGAGCAGTACTTC.

The chain's CDR3 is CASSQDASLAGGYEQYF. CDR3 nucleotide sequence: TGCGCCAGCAGCCAAGATGCCTCACTAGCGGGAGGCTACGAGCAGTACTTC. The gene calls are TRBV4-3 and TRBJ2-7; the match to TRBD2 covers 12 bases. CDR1 is LGHNA, CDR2 YSLEER, per germline. J was trimmed by 3 bases and V by 0 bases; bases with no gene match: 6. The CDR3 is made up of 17 amino acids.

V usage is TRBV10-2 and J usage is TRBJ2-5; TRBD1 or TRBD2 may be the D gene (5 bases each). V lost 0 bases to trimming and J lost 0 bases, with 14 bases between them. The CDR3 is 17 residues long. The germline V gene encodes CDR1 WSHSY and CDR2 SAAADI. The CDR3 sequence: CASSESLNGADQETQYF. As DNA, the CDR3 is TGCGCCAGCAGTGAGTCTTTAAACGGGGCTGACCAAGAGACCCAGTACTTC.

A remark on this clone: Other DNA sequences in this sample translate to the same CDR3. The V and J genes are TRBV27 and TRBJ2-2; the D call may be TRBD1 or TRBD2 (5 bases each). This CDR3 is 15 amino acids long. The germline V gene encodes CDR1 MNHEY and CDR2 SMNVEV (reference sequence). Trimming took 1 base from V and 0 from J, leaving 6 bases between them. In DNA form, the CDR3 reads TGTGCCAGCAGTTTATGGGGGACGAACACCGGGGAGCTGTTTTTT. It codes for CASSLWGTNTGELFF.

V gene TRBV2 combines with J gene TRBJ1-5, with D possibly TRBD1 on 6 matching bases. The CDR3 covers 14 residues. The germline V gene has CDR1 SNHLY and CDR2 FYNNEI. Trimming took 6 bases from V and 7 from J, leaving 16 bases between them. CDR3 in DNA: TGTGCCAGCAGGGAGGGGGGGCTGGAACAGCCCCAGCATTTT. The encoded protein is CASREGGLEQPQHF.

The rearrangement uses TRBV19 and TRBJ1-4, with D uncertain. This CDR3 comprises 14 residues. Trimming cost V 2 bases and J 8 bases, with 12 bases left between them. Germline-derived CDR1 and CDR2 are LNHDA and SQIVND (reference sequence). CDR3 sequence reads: CASSIMAGGEKLFF. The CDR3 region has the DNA TGTGCCAGTAGTATAATGGCTGGAGGGGAAAAACTGTTTTTT.

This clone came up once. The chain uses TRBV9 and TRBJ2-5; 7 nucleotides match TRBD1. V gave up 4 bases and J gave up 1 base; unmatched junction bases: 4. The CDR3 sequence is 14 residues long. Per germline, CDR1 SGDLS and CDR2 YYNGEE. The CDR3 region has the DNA TGTGCCAGCAGCTTCGGACAGGCCCAAGAGACCCAGTACTTC. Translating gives CASSFGQAQETQYF.

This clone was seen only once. This chain's CDR3 is CASSLGHSGGRSLIEAFF. Written as DNA, the CDR3 is TGTGCCAGCAGCTTAGGACACAGCGGGGGGCGCTCCCTAATTGAAGCTTTCTTT. The chain couples TRBV11-2 to TRBJ1-1; the D gene is possibly TRBD1 (6 bases). Germline V gives CDR1 SGHAT, CDR2 FQNNGV. The germline V and J ends were trimmed by 1 base and 7 bases, with 25 bases remaining between them. The CDR3 has 18 residues. Drawing the rest from reference TRBV11-2 and TRBJ1-1, the complete variable domain is EAGVAQSPRYKIIEKRQSVAFWCNPISGHATLYWYQQILGQGPKLLIQFQNNGVVDDSQLPKDRFSAERLKGVDSTLKIQPAKLEDSAVYLCASSLGHSGGRSLIEAFFGQGTRLTVV.

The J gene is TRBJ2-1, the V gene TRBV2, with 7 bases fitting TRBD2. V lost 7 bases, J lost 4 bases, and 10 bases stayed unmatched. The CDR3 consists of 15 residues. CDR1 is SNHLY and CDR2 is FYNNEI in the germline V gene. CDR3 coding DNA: TGTGCCAGCAATGAGGCGGGGGTTACGTACAATGAGCAGTTCTTC. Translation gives CASNEAGVTYNEQFF.

The chain's CDR3 is CASVQRQSYEQYF. The CDR3 nucleotides read TGTGCCAGCGTCCAACGACAGTCCTACGAGCAGTACTTC. The J gene is TRBJ2-7, the V gene TRBV16; D possibly corresponds to TRBD1 (5 bases). V was cut by 8 bases and J by 1 base, with 12 bases left in between. Per germline, CDR1 KGHSY and CDR2 FQNENV. The CDR3 has 13 residues.

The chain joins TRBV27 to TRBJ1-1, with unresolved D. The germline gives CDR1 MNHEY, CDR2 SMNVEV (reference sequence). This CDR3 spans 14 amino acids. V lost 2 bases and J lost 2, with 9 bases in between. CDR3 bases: TGTGCCAGCAGTTTAGTGGGTATTAACACTGAAGCTTTCTTT. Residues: CASSLVGINTEAFF.

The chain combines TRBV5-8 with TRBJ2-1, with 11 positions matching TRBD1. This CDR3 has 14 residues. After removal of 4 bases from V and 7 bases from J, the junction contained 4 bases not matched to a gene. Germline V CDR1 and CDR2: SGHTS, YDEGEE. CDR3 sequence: CASSRDRGGNEQFF. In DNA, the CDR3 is TGTGCCAGCAGCCGGGACAGGGGGGGTAATGAGCAGTTCTTC.